These 10 T cell receptor beta chains were sequenced from one sample in a study of shared clonotypes between healthy human individuals. The table came from immunoSEQ multiplex PCR; TCRdb's copy has only in-frame clones and leaves some out. The table has hundreds of thousands of clones, about 97% seen once; the top ten hold around 0.06%. Sequencing was performed on naive CD4+ T cells sorted from blood. Subset: CD45RA+ positively selected. These receptors were taken from a woman aged 25 to 39 in good health.

This chain uses TRBV9 with TRBJ2-2; D possibly corresponds to TRBD2 (6 bases). This CDR3 has 15 residues. Deletions cut 0 bases from V and 7 bases from J, with 13 bases between. Germline lookup yields CDR1 SGDLS and CDR2 YYNGEE. DNA for the CDR3: TGTGCCAGCAGCGTAGGGGGACTTCCTTACGGGGAGCTGTTTTTT. Protein: CASSVGGLPYGELFF.

The V gene is TRBV28, the J gene TRBJ1-4, with a possible D match to TRBD1 (6 bases). The germline CDR1 and CDR2 sequences are MDHEN and SYDVKM. Trimming took off 3 bases at V and 7 bases at J, with 12 bases between the two ends. The CDR3 is 14 amino acids. This CDR3 reads CASSFPGEVEKLFF. The CDR3 DNA reads as TGTGCCAGCAGTTTCCCAGGGGAAGTTGAAAAACTGTTTTTT.

The J gene is TRBJ2-5, the V gene TRBV30, with D possibly being TRBD2 (7 bases). In germline, CDR1 is GTSNPN, CDR2 SVGIG (reference sequence). Trimming shortened V by 4 bases and J by 3 bases, and 15 bases separated the two germline ends. This CDR3 spans 14 amino acids. As DNA, the CDR3 is TGTGCCTGGACTCCTAGAGGGGGGGAAGAGACCCAGTACTTC. Protein: CAWTPRGGEETQYF.

The rearrangement uses TRBV7-8 and TRBJ1-4; the D is unclear. Germline V lookup: CDR1 SGHVS, CDR2 FQNEAQ. V gave up 2 bases and J gave up 7 bases, with 14 bases separating them. The CDR3 extends over 15 amino acids. In nucleotides, the CDR3 is TGTGCCAGCAGCTTAAAGGCCGTGGGTCGTGAAAAACTGTTTTTT. Its translation: CASSLKAVGREKLFF.

The V and J genes are TRBV7-2 and TRBJ2-1; D is perhaps TRBD2 (6 bases). Germline CDR1 SGHTA, CDR2 FQGNSA. The CDR3 runs to 16 residues. V was shortened by 1 base and J by 5 bases, with 15 bases between the two germline ends. CDR3 DNA: TGTGCCAGCAGCTTAGGCGGGACCCACCTCAACAATGAGCAGTTCTTC. It encodes CASSLGGTHLNNEQFF. The variable domain in full, completed from reference TRBV7-2 and TRBJ2-1, reads GAGVSQSPSNKVTEKGKDVELRCDPISGHTALYWYRQSLGQGLEFLIYFQGNSAPDKSGLPSDRFSAERTGGSVSTLTIQRTQQEDSAVYLCASSLGGTHLNNEQFFGPGTRLTVL.

The rearrangement joins TRBV7-9 to TRBJ1-2, with TRBD1 matching 7 bases. The V segment lost 4 bases and the J segment 0 bases; nucleotides outside the gene matches: 8. The CDR3 runs to 16 residues. From germline, CDR1 is SEHNR and CDR2 FQNEAQ (reference sequence). DNA for the CDR3: TGTGCCAGCAGCTCCTTCGGACAGGCTTCTAACTATGGCTACACCTTC. Translating gives CASSSFGQASNYGYTF.

This clone has just one count. This chain links TRBV6-6 with TRBJ2-2; D might be TRBD1 or TRBD2, each matching 5 bases. Germline V gene sequence: CDR1 MNHNY, CDR2 SVGAGI (reference sequence). Deletions cut 7 bases from V and 5 bases from J, with 11 bases between. This CDR3 contains 13 residues. The CDR3 DNA follows: TGTGCCAGCATCCGGGGCCCAACCGGGGAGCTGTTTTTT. This encodes CASIRGPTGELFF.

The chain links TRBV7-2 to TRBJ2-7; D gene ambiguous. V was clipped by 0 bases and J by 0 bases, with 6 bases between them. The germline CDR1 and CDR2 sequences are SGHTA and FQGNSA. The CDR3 is 14 residues long. CDR3 DNA sequence: TGTGCCAGCAGCTTAGCCGGGCCCTCCTACGAGCAGTACTTC. Amino acid sequence: CASSLAGPSYEQYF.

The rearrangement joins TRBV30 to TRBJ2-7, with D possibly being TRBD1 or TRBD2 (5 bases each). The CDR3 has 13 amino acids. Per the germline V gene, CDR1 is GTSNPN and CDR2 is SVGIG (reference sequence). Trimming removed 5 bases from V and 5 bases from J, with 16 bases in between. CDR3 in amino acids: CAWAGDLNDEQYF. In nucleotides, the CDR3 is TGTGCCTGGGCCGGGGACCTCAACGACGAGCAGTACTTC.

This chain joins TRBV6-6 and TRBJ2-3, with D possibly TRBD2 on 5 matching bases. Trimming shortened V by 7 bases and J by 6 bases, and 11 bases separated the two germline ends. The CDR3 loop spans 12 amino acids. Germline lookup yields CDR1 MNHNY and CDR2 SVGAGI (reference sequence). The CDR3 DNA reads as TGTGCCAGCACCGGGCTAGCCGATACGCAGTATTTT. Translating it yields CASTGLADTQYF.